This T cell receptor beta chain originates from a study of blood T cell repertoires in COVID-19. Study information: Some COVID-19 samples were acute and others convalescent; all came from the United States, Italy and Spain. Sample material is recorded as cDNA or gDNA derived from T cells, B-cell-depleted T cells, or PBMCs.

Sequencing was performed with immunoSEQ multiplex PCR; in TCRdb, only in-frame clones are kept and a portion is missing. This sample has some 190,000 clones, with 86% found just once. The CDR3 spans 13 residues. Per the germline V gene, CDR1 is SEHNR and CDR2 is FQNEAQ (reference sequence). The V end lost 3 bases, the J end lost 5 bases, and 10 bases lay between the germline ends. The sample comprised PBMCs or T cells enriched from blood (not recorded which). The sequence was collected from a woman between 35 and 50 years old in a cohort exposed to, infected with or recovered from COVID-19 (not recorded which). The chain is built from TRBV7-9 and TRBJ1-2; the D is unclear. CDR3 residues: CASSFEGLYGYTF. The CDR3 DNA sequence: TGTGCCAGCAGCTTCGAGGGCCTGTATGGCTACACCTTC.